This T cell receptor (beta chain) derives from a study of T cells after yellow fever vaccination. Study-level findings and limits: The secondary response was weaker, and its peak arrived faster, on day 5 versus 15. The study noted that FACS-sorted repertoires could contain abundant clonotypes contaminating from the bulk population. At less than 97% for CD4 and over 80% for CD8, most primary-vaccination clones showed up again after the booster.

Making TCR cDNA involved 5'RACE template switching, which added UMIs and a universal primer site. TCRdb re-called the 5' RACE reads through MiXCR, storing one row per CDR3 protein. The sample holds hundreds of thousands of distinct CDR3 sequences, approximately 13% seen once. V lost 4 bases to trimming and J lost 3 bases; unmatched junction nucleotides: 6. CDR3 length equals 15 residues. Looked up from germline, CDR1 is SGHDT and CDR2 is YYEEEE. This clonotype was seen only a few times. Its antigen is unknown. The sequenced sample was PBMCs, obtained on the day of the yellow fever booster vaccination. The V gene is TRBV5-6, the J gene TRBJ2-7, with TRBD2 matching 11 bases. This TCR was recovered from a man aged 30-40 years who received the YFV17D yellow fever vaccine. This chain's CDR3 is CASSDTSGRSYEQYF. The CDR3 region has the DNA TGTGCCAGCAGCGATACTAGCGGGAGAAGCTACGAGCAGTACTTC.